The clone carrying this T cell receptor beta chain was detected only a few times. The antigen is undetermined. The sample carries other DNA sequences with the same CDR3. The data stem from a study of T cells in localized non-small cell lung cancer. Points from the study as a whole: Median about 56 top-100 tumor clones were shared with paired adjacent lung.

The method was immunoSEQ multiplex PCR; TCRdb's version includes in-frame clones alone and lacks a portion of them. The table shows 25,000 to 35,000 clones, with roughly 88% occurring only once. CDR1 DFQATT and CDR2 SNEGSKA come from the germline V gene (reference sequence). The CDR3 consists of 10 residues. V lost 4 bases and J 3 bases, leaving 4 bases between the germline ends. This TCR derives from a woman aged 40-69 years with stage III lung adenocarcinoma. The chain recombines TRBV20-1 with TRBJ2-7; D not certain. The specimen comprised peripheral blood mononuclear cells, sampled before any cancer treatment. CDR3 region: CSANGYEQYF. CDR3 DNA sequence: TGCAGTGCTAATGGCTACGAGCAGTACTTC.